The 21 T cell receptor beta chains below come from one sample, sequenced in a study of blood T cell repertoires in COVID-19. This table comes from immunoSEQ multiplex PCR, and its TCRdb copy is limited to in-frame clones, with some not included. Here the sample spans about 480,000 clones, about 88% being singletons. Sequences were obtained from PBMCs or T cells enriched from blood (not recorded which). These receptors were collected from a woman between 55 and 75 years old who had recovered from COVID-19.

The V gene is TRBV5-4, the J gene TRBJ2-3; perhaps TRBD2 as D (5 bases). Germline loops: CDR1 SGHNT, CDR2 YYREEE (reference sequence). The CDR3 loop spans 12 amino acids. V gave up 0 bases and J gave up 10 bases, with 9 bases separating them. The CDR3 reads CASSLGGYAQYF. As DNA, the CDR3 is TGTGCCAGCAGCTTGGGAGGGTACGCGCAGTATTTT.

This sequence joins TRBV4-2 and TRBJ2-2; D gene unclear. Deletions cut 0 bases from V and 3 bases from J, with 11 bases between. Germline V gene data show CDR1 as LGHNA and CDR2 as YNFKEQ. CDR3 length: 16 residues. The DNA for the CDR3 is TGTGCCAGCAGCCAAGAAGCGCTGTTAGACACCGGGGAGCTGTTTTTT. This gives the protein CASSQEALLDTGELFF.

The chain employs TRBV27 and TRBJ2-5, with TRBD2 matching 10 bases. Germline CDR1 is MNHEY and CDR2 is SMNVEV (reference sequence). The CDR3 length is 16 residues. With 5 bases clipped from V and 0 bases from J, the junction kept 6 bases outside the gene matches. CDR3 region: CASSPLAGADQETQYF. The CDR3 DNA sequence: TGTGCCAGCAGTCCTCTAGCGGGGGCCGACCAAGAGACCCAGTACTTC.

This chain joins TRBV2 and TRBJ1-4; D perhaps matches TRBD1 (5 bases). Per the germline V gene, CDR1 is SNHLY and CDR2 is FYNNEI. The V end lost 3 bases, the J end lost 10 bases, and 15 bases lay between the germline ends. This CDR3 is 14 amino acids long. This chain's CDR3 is CASSDGQGRRKLFF. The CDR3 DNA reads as TGTGCCAGCAGTGATGGCCAGGGCCGTCGAAAACTGTTTTTT.

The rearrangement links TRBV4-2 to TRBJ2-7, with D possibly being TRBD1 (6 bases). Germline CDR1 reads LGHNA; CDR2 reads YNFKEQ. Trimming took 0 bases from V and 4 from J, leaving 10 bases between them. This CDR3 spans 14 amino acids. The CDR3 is CASSQDIGGYEQYF. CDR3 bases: TGTGCCAGCAGCCAAGATATAGGGGGTTACGAGCAGTACTTC.

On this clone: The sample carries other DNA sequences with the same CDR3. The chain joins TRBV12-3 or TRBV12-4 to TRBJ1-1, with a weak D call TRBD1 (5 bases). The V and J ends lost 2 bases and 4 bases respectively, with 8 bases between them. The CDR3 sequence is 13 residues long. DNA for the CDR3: TGTGCCAGCAGTTTACTCGGGGGCACTGAAGCTTTCTTT. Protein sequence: CASSLLGGTEAFF.

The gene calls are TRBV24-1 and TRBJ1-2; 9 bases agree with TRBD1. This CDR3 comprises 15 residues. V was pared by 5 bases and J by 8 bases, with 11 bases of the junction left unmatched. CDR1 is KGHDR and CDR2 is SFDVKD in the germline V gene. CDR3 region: CATSGLPGTGYGYTF. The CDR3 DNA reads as TGTGCCACCAGTGGTTTACCAGGGACAGGGTACGGCTACACCTTC.

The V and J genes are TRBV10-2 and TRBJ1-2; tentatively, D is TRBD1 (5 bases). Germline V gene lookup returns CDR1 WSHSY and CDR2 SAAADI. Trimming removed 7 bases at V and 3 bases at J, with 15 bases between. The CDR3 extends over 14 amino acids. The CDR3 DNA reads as TGCGCCAGCACCGTTGACAGCACTTACTATGGCTACACCTTC. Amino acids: CASTVDSTYYGYTF.

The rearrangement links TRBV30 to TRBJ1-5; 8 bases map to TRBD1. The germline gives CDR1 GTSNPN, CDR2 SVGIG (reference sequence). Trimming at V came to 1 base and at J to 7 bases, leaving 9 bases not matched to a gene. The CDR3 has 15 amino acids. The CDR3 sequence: CAWSGGQGKGQPQHF. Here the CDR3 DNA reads TGTGCCTGGAGTGGAGGACAGGGAAAGGGGCAGCCCCAGCATTTT. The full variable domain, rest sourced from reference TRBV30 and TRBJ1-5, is SQTIHQWPATLVQPVGSPLSLECTVEGTSNPNLYWYRQAAGRGLQLLFYSVGIGQISSEVPQNLSASRPQDRQFILSSKKLLLSDSGFYLCAWSGGQGKGQPQHFGDGTRLSIL.

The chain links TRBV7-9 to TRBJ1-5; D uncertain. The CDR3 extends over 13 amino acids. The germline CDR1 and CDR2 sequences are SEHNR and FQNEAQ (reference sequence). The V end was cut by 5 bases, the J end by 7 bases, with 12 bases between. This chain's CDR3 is CASSVDGEQPQHF. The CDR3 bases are TGTGCCAGCAGCGTAGACGGAGAGCAGCCCCAGCATTTT.

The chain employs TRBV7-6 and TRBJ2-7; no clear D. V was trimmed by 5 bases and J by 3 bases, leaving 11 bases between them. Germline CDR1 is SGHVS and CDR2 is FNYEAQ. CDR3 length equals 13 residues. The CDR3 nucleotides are TGTGCCAGCAGCCCGGAACAGAACTACGAGCAGTACGTC. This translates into CASSPEQNYEQYV.

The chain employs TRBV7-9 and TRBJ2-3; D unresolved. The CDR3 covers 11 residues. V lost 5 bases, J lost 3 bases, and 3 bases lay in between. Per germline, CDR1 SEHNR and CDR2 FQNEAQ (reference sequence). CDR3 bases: TGTGCCAGCAGCCCGACAGATACGCAGTATTTT. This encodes CASSPTDTQYF.

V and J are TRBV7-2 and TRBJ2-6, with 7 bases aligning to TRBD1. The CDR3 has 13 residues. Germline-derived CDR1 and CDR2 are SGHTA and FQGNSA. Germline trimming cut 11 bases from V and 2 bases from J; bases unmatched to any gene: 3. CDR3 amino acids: CAETGAGANVLTF. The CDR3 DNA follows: TGTGCCGAAACAGGGGCTGGGGCCAACGTCCTGACTTTC.

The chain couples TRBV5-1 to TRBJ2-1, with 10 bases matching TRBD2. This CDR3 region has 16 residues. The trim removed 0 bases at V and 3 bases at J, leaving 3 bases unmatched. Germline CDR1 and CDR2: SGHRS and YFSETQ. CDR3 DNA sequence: TGCGCCAGCAGCTTGGGGACTAGCGGTTACTACAATGAGCAGTTCTTC. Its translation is CASSLGTSGYYNEQFF.

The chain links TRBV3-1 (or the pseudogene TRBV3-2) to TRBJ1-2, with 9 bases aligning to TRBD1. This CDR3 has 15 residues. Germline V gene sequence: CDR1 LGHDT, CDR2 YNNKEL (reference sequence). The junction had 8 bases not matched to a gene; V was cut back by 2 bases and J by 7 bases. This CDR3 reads CASSQPSTGGSGYTF. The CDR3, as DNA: TGTGCCAGCAGCCAACCCTCAACAGGGGGCTCTGGCTACACCTTC.

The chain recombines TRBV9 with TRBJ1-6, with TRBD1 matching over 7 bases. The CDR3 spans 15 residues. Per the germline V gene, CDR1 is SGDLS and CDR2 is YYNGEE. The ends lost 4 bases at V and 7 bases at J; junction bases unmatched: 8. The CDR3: CASSPTTGVNSPLHF. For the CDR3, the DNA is TGTGCCAGCAGCCCGACTACAGGGGTAAATTCACCCCTCCACTTT.

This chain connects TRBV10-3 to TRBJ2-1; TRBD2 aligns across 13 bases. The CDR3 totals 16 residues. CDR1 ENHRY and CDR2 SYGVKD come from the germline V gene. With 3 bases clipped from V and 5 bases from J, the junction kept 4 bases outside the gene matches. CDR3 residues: CAISDPGLAGDNEQFF. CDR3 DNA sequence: TGTGCCATCAGTGACCCCGGACTAGCGGGGGACAATGAGCAGTTCTTC.

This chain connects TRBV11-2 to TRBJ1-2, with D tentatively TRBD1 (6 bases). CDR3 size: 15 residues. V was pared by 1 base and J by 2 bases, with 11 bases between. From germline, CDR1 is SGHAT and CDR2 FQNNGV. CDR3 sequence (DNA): TGTGCCAGCAGCTTAGTGGCGGGGGCAAACTATGGCTACACCTTC. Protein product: CASSLVAGANYGYTF. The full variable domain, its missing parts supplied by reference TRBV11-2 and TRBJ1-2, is EAGVAQSPRYKIIEKRQSVAFWCNPISGHATLYWYQQILGQGPKLLIQFQNNGVVDDSQLPKDRFSAERLKGVDSTLKIQPAKLEDSAVYLCASSLVAGANYGYTFGSGTRLTVV.

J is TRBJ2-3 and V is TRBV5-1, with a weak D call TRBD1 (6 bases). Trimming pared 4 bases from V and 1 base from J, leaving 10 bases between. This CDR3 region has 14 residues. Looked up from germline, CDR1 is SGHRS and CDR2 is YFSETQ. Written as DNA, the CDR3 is TGCGCCAGCAGCACGACAGGTGGCACAGATACGCAGTATTTT. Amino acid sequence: CASSTTGGTDTQYF. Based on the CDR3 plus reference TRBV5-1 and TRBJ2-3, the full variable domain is KAGVTQTPRYLIKTRGQQVTLSCSPISGHRSVSWYQQTPGQGLQFLFEYFSETQRNKGNFPGRFSGRQFSNSRSEMNVSTLELGDSALYLCASSTTGGTDTQYFGPGTRLTVL.

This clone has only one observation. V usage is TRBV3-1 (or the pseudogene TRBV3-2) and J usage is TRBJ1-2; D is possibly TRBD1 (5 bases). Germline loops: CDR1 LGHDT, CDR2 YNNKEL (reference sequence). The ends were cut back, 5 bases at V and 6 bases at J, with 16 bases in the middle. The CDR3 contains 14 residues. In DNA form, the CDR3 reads TGTGCCAGCAGCGCTTTAGTAGGGGCCAATGGCTACACCTTC. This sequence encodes CASSALVGANGYTF.

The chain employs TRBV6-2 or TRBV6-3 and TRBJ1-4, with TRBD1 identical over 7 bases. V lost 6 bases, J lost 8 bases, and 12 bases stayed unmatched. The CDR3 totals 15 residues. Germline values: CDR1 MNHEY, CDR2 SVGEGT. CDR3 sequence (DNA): TGTGCCAGCAGCTCGGGACAGTCGTTTTTAGAAAAACTGTTTTTT. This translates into CASSSGQSFLEKLFF.